This T cell receptor (beta chain) was captured in a study of breast tumors, draining lymph nodes, adjacent tissues. Breast cancer patients provided tissue from their axillary draining lymph nodes. This clonotype was observed at least ten times. TCRdb recomputed calls from the multiplex PCR reads with MiXCR, one row per CDR3 protein. This table has about 140,000 distinct CDR3 sequences, 32% appearing once. The material sequenced was axillary lymph node tissue. The receptor's source is a female donor with breast cancer. Some clones in this sample may be carry-over from other donors' samples.

The CDR3 sequence: CASRGAGETQYF. CDR3 nucleotide sequence: TGTGCCAGTAGAGGGGCCGGGGAGACCCAGTACTTC. This chain links TRBV19 with TRBJ2-5, with TRBD1 as a possible D gene (5 bases). CDR1 and CDR2 from the germline V gene are LNHDA and SQIVND (reference sequence). V shed 6 bases and J shed 5 bases, with 10 bases lying between them. The CDR3 is made up of 12 amino acids.